The 21 T cell receptor beta chains below were found in one sample sequenced in a study of T cell responses to AZD1222 COVID-19 vaccine. Libraries were prepared by immunoSEQ multiplex PCR; TCRdb keeps only in-frame clonotypes and omits some of them. Here the sample spans approximately 210,000 clones, approximately 89% being singletons. The sequencing used peripheral blood, collected 28 days after the second AZD1222 dose. The receptor source for this set is an adult who received the AZD1222 COVID-19 vaccine.

The CDR3 is CASSNPQPQHF. For the CDR3, the DNA is TGTGCCAGCAGCAACCCTCAGCCCCAGCATTTT. V gene TRBV28 combines with J gene TRBJ1-5; no clear D gene. V lost 6 bases to trimming and J lost 6 bases, with 6 bases between them. The CDR3 length is 11 residues. Germline V gene data show CDR1 as MDHEN and CDR2 as SYDVKM.

J is TRBJ1-2 and V is TRBV11-2; 8 bases line up with TRBD1. The CDR3 has 14 residues. The J segment lost 6 bases and the V segment lost 5 bases, leaving 8 bases of the junction unmatched. Looked up from germline, CDR1 is SGHAT and CDR2 is FQNNGV. Here the CDR3 reads CASSPPDRDHGYTF. The CDR3 coding sequence is TGTGCCAGCAGCCCCCCGGACAGGGACCATGGCTACACCTTC.

V is TRBV7-3 and J is TRBJ2-5; TRBD1 matches at 7 bases. This CDR3 contains 13 residues. Unmatched junction bases numbered 3, after V lost 2 bases and J lost 6 bases. Germline loops: CDR1 SGHTA, CDR2 FQGTGA. The CDR3, as DNA: TGTGCCAGCAGCTTAGACAGGGCAAAGACCCAGTACTTC. Translation gives CASSLDRAKTQYF.

This rearrangement joins TRBV19 to TRBJ1-5; weak D call: TRBD1 (6 bases). Germline CDR1 and CDR2: LNHDA and SQIVND (reference sequence). The ends were cut back, 5 bases at V and 0 bases at J, with 14 bases in the middle. CDR3 length: 16 residues. The CDR3 protein is CASSPDRYDSNQPQHF. In nucleotides, the CDR3 is TGTGCCAGTAGTCCTGACAGGTATGATAGCAATCAGCCCCAGCATTTT. The full variable domain, completed using reference TRBV19 and TRBJ1-5, is DGGITQSPKYLFRKEGQNVTLSCEQNLNHDAMYWYRQDPGQGLRLIYYSQIVNDFQKGDIAEGYSVSREKKESFPLTVTSAQKNPTAFYLCASSPDRYDSNQPQHFGDGTRLSIL.

V and J are TRBV28 and TRBJ2-3; D is unclear. The CDR3 runs 11 residues. CDR1 is MDHEN and CDR2 is SYDVKM in the germline V gene. Trimming removed 10 bases from V and 6 bases from J, with 11 bases in between. CDR3 bases: TGTGCCACCCTATCCGGGGATACGCAGTATTTT. The encoded protein is CATLSGDTQYF.

The chain uses TRBV7-2 and TRBJ1-2, with TRBD1 matching 10 bases. The CDR3 contains 14 residues. Germline CDR1 is SGHTA and CDR2 is FQGNSA. After removal of 4 bases from V and 6 bases from J, the junction contained 5 bases not matched to a gene. CDR3 nucleotide sequence: TGTGCCAGCAGCTCGCGACAGGGGGCGAATGGCTACACCTTC. Translated: CASSSRQGANGYTF.

This clone is a singleton in its sample. This rearrangement joins TRBV10-2 to TRBJ2-3; D is possibly TRBD2 (5 bases). V gave up 5 bases and J gave up 2 bases, with 8 bases separating them. This CDR3 contains 13 residues. Germline lookup yields CDR1 WSHSY and CDR2 SAAADI. DNA of the CDR3: TGCGCCAGCAGTAGGGAGCCCACAGATACGCAGTATTTT. Its protein product is CASSREPTDTQYF.

This chain connects TRBV3-1 (or the pseudogene TRBV3-2) to TRBJ2-7; 7 positions match TRBD2. Germline CDR1 is LGHDT and CDR2 is YNNKEL (reference sequence). V lost 6 bases to trimming and J lost 1 base; unmatched junction nucleotides: 6. CDR3 length equals 14 residues. This CDR3 is CASRSKAGSYEQYF. CDR3 nucleotides: TGTGCCAGCAGATCCAAAGCGGGATCCTACGAGCAGTACTTC.

A single count supports this clone. CDR3 residues: CASSPVAGNTGELFF. CDR3 nucleotide sequence: TGTGCCAGCTCACCCGTTGCGGGCAACACCGGGGAGCTGTTTTTT. The chain combines TRBV18 with TRBJ2-2, with D perhaps TRBD2 (5 bases). This CDR3 spans 15 amino acids. Germline loops: CDR1 KGHSH, CDR2 LQKENI. The germline V and J ends were trimmed by 3 bases and 2 bases, with 10 bases remaining between them. The variable domain in full, completed from reference TRBV18 and TRBJ2-2, reads NAGVMQNPRHLVRRRGQEARLRCSPMKGHSHVYWYRQLPEEGLKFMVYLQKENIIDESGMPKERFSAEFPKEGPSILRIQQVVRGDSAAYFCASSPVAGNTGELFFGEGSRLTVL.

The chain joins TRBV28 to TRBJ1-1; maybe TRBD1 (5 bases). CDR3 length: 13 amino acids. Germline-derived CDR1 and CDR2 are MDHEN and SYDVKM. V was shortened by 3 bases and J by 4 bases, with 9 bases between the two germline ends. The CDR3 DNA reads TGTGCCAGCAGTTTCTCGGGGGGCACTGAAGCTTTCTTT. Its protein is CASSFSGGTEAFF.

This clone has a handful of counts. This chain uses TRBV19 with TRBJ1-1, with D hard to call. From germline, CDR1 is LNHDA and CDR2 SQIVND (reference sequence). CDR3 size: 12 residues. Trimming took 11 bases from V and 1 from J, leaving 11 bases between them. The CDR3 DNA reads TGTGCCTCGGGGAGGGCGAACACTGAAGCTTTCTTT. Protein sequence: CASGRANTEAFF.

The count of this clone is one. The V and J genes are TRBV27 and TRBJ1-5, with TRBD1 matching 10 bases. J was trimmed by 7 bases and V by 6 bases; bases with no gene match: 12. The germline V gene encodes CDR1 MNHEY and CDR2 SMNVEV (reference sequence). The CDR3 has 16 amino acids. The CDR3 loop reads CASRPLGTGERQPQHF. DNA of the CDR3: TGTGCCAGCAGACCCTTAGGGACAGGGGAGCGGCAGCCCCAGCATTTT.

The genes are TRBV6-5 and TRBJ2-6; no clear D. Per the germline V gene, CDR1 is MNHEY and CDR2 is SVGAGI. The CDR3 consists of 13 residues. V lost 4 bases, J lost 4 bases, and 5 bases lay in between. CDR3 residues: CASSSNGANVLTF. The CDR3, as DNA: TGTGCCAGCAGTTCCAACGGGGCCAACGTCCTGACTTTC.

This chain connects TRBV19 to TRBJ2-3, with D possibly TRBD2 on 6 matching bases. This CDR3 region has 17 residues. Germline lookup yields CDR1 LNHDA and CDR2 SQIVND (reference sequence). V was clipped by 3 bases and J by 5 bases, with 21 bases between them. In DNA form, the CDR3 reads TGTGCCAGTAGTATCCACCCCCCCGGGAGTCGGGAAGATACGCAGTATTTT. It encodes CASSIHPPGSREDTQYF. Filled out from reference TRBV19 and TRBJ2-3, the complete variable domain reads DGGITQSPKYLFRKEGQNVTLSCEQNLNHDAMYWYRQDPGQGLRLIYYSQIVNDFQKGDIAEGYSVSREKKESFPLTVTSAQKNPTAFYLCASSIHPPGSREDTQYFGPGTRLTVL.

This clone was counted a single time. The genes are TRBV4-2 and TRBJ2-7; TRBD2 matches at 8 bases. V was pared by 0 bases and J by 6 bases, with 7 bases of the junction left unmatched. The CDR3 contains 15 residues. From germline, CDR1 is LGHNA and CDR2 YNFKEQ. The CDR3 loop reads CASSQEYSGRSEQYF. CDR3 DNA sequence: TGTGCCAGCAGCCAAGAGTACAGCGGGAGAAGCGAGCAGTACTTC.

The chain combines TRBV12-3 or TRBV12-4 with TRBJ2-2; unclear D gene. There are 12 residues in the CDR3. Trimming stripped 6 bases from V and 5 bases from J, with 7 bases between. CDR3 nucleotide sequence: TGTGCCAGCAGGGGATGGACCGGGGAGCTGTTTTTT. Translation: CASRGWTGELFF.

The rearrangement uses TRBV6-5 and TRBJ2-7; the match to TRBD1 covers 11 bases. The CDR3 is 16 residues long. Germline V gene data show CDR1 as MNHEY and CDR2 as SVGAGI. J lost 4 bases, V lost 4 bases, and 9 bases had no gene match. CDR3 in amino acids: CASSSLTGTGGYEQYF. In DNA, the CDR3 is TGTGCCAGCAGTTCGTTGACCGGGACAGGGGGATACGAGCAGTACTTC.

The rearrangement joins TRBV19 to TRBJ1-6, with D possibly being TRBD1 (5 bases). CDR3 length equals 14 residues. The V end lost 2 bases, the J end lost 12 bases, and 14 bases lay between the germline ends. The germline V gene has CDR1 LNHDA and CDR2 SQIVND (reference sequence). The CDR3 DNA reads TGTGCCAGTAGTATATCGGGGCCTACAGAACCCCTCCACTTT. Protein product: CASSISGPTEPLHF. Full variable domain (remainder filled in from reference TRBV19 and TRBJ1-6): DGGITQSPKYLFRKEGQNVTLSCEQNLNHDAMYWYRQDPGQGLRLIYYSQIVNDFQKGDIAEGYSVSREKKESFPLTVTSAQKNPTAFYLCASSISGPTEPLHFGNGTRLTVT.

The chain combines TRBV5-4 with TRBJ1-5; D gene uncertain. Germline CDR1 is SGHNT and CDR2 is YYREEE (reference sequence). V lost 0 bases, J lost 6 bases, and 13 bases lay in between. The CDR3 is 15 amino acids. In DNA form, the CDR3 reads TGTGCCAGCAGCTTGGGGCCCGGGCTGGGTCAGCCCCAGCATTTT. This sequence encodes CASSLGPGLGQPQHF.

This clone was seen just once. The V gene is TRBV27, the J gene TRBJ1-6; 9 bases match TRBD1. The CDR3 contains 15 residues. After removal of 4 bases from V and 7 bases from J, the junction contained 5 bases not matched to a gene. Germline V gene data show CDR1 as MNHEY and CDR2 as SMNVEV (reference sequence). The CDR3 DNA is TGTGCCAGCAGTTCACAGACAGGGGGGAATTCACCCCTCCACTTT. It codes for CASSSQTGGNSPLHF.

The gene calls are TRBV28 and TRBJ2-7; D is tentatively TRBD1 or TRBD2 (6 bases each). Trimming removed 3 bases from V and 10 bases from J, with 10 bases in between. The germline gives CDR1 MDHEN, CDR2 SYDVKM. This CDR3 is built from 11 residues. This CDR3 is CASSFRGLQYF. CDR3 DNA sequence: TGTGCCAGCAGTTTCCGGGGGCTTCAGTACTTC.